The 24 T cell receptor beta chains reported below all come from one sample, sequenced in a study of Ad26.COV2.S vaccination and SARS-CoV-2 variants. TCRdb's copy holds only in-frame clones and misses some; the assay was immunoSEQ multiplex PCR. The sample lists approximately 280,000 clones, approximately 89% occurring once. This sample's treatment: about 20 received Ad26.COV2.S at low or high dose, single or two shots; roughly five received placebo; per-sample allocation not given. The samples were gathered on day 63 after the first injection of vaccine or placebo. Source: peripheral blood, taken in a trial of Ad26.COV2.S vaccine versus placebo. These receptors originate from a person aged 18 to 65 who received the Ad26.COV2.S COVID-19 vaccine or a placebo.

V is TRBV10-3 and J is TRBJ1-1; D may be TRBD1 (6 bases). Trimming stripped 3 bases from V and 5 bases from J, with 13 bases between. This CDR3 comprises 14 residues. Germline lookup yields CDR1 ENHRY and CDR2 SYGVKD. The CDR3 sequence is CAISDFTGMTEAFF. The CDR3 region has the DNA TGTGCCATCAGTGATTTCACAGGGATGACTGAAGCTTTCTTT.

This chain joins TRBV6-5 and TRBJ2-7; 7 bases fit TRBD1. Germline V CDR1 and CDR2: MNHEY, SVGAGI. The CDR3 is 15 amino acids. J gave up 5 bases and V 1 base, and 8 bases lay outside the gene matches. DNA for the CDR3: TGTGCCAGCAGTTACTTGGGACAGCGCGTCGACGAGCAGTACTTC. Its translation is CASSYLGQRVDEQYF.

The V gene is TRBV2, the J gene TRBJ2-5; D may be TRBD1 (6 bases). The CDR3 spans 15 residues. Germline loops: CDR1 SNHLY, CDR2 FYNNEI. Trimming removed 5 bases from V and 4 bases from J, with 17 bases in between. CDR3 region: CASSRNRVGGETQYF. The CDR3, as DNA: TGTGCCAGCAGTCGAAACAGGGTAGGGGGAGAGACCCAGTACTTC. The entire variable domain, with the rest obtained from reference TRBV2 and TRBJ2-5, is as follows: EPEVTQTPSHQVTQMGQEVILRCVPISNHLYFYWYRQILGQKVEFLVSFYNNEISEKSEIFDDQFSVERPDGSNFTLKIRSTKLEDSAMYFCASSRNRVGGETQYFGPGTRLLVL.

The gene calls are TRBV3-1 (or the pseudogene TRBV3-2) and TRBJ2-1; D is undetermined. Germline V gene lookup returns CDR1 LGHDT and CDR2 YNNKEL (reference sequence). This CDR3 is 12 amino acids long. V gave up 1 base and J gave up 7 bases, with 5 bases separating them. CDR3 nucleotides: TGTGCCAGCAGCCAAGTCCCTAATGAGCAGTTCTTC. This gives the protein CASSQVPNEQFF.

CDR3 sequence reads: CASSVAPAGGITGELFF. The CDR3 bases are TGTGCCAGCAGCGTAGCGCCAGCGGGGGGGATCACCGGGGAGCTGTTTTTT. V and J are TRBV9 and TRBJ2-2, with 10 bases lining up with TRBD2. J was trimmed by 4 bases and V by 0 bases; bases with no gene match: 6. The CDR3 length is 17 residues. The V gene's germline CDR1 is SGDLS and CDR2 YYNGEE.

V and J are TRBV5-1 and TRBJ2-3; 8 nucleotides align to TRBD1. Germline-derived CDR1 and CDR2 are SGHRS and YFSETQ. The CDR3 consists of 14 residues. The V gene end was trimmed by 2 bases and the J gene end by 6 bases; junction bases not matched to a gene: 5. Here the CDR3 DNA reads TGCGCCAGCAGCTTCGGACAGGGACGGGATACGCAGTATTTT. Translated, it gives CASSFGQGRDTQYF.

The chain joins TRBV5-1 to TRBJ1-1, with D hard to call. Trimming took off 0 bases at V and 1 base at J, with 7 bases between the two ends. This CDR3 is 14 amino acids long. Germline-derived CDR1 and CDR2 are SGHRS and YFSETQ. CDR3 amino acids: CASSLESRNTEAFF. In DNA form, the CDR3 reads TGCGCCAGCAGCTTGGAGTCGAGGAACACTGAAGCTTTCTTT. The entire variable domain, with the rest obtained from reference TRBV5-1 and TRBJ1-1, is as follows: KAGVTQTPRYLIKTRGQQVTLSCSPISGHRSVSWYQQTPGQGLQFLFEYFSETQRNKGNFPGRFSGRQFSNSRSEMNVSTLELGDSALYLCASSLESRNTEAFFGQGTRLTVV.

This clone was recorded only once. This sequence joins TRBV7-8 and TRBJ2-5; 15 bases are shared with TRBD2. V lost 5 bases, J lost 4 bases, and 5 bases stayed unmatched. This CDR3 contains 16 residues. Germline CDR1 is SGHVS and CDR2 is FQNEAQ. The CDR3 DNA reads TGTGCCAGCAGCACCCGGACTAGCGGGAGGGGAGAGACCCAGTACTTC. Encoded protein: CASSTRTSGRGETQYF.

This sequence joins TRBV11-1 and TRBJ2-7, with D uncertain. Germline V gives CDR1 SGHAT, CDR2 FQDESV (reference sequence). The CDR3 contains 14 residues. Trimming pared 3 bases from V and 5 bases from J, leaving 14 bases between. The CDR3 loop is CASSLLPRWDEQYF. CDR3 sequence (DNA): TGTGCCAGCAGCTTGCTTCCCCGATGGGACGAGCAGTACTTC.

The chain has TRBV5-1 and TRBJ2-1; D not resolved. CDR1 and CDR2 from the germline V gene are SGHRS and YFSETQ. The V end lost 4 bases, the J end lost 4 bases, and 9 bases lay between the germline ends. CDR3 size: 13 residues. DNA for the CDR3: TGCGCCAGCAGCCCTGCCGGATACAATGAGCAGTTCTTC. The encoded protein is CASSPAGYNEQFF. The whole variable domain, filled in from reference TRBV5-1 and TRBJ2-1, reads KAGVTQTPRYLIKTRGQQVTLSCSPISGHRSVSWYQQTPGQGLQFLFEYFSETQRNKGNFPGRFSGRQFSNSRSEMNVSTLELGDSALYLCASSPAGYNEQFFGPGTRLTVL.

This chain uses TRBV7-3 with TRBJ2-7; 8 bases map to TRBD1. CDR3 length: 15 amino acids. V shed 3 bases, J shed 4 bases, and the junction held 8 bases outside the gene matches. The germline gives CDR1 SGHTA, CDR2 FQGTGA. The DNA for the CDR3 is TGTGCCAGCAGCTTTTCAGGGGGCGCTGAATACGAGCAGTACTTC. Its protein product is CASSFSGGAEYEQYF.

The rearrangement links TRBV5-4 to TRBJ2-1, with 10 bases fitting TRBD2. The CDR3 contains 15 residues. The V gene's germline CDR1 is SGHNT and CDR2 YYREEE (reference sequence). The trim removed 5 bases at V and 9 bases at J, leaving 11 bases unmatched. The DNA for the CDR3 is TGTGCCAGCAGGCCCCCGAGCGGGGGGGCAAGTGAGCAGTTCTTC. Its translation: CASRPPSGGASEQFF. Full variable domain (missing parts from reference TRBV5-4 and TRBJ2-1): ETGVTQSPTHLIKTRGQQVTLRCSSQSGHNTVSWYQQALGQGPQFIFQYYREEENGRGNFPPRFSGLQFPNYSSELNVNALELDDSALYLCASRPPSGGASEQFFGPGTRLTVL.

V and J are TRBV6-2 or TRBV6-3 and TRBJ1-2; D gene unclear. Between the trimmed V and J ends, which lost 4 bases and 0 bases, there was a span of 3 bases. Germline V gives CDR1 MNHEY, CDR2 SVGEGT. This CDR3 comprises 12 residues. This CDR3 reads CASSSTNYGYTF. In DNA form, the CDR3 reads TGTGCCAGCAGTTCGACTAACTATGGCTACACCTTC.

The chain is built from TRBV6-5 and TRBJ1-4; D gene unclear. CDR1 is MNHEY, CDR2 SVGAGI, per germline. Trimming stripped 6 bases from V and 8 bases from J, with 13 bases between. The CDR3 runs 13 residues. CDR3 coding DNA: TGTGCCAGCAGCATTGGATCTTGGGAAAAACTGTTTTTT. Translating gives CASSIGSWEKLFF.

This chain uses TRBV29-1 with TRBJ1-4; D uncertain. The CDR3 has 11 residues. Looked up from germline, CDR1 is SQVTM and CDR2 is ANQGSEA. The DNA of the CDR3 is TGCGGGTGTCTCACTAATGAAAAACTGTTTTTT. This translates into CGCLTNEKLFF.

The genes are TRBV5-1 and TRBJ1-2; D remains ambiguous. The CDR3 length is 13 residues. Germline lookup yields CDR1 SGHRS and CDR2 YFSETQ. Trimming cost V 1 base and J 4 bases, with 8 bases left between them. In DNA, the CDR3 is TGCGCCAGCAGCTTGCAAGCGATCTATGGCTACACCTTC. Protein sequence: CASSLQAIYGYTF.

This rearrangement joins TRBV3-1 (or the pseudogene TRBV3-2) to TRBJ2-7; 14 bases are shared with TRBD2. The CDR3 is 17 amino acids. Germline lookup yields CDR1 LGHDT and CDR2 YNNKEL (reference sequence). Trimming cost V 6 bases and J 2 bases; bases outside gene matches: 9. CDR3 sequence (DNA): TGTGCCAGCAGTCCCACCCCGGGACTAGCGGGAGCCTACGAGCAGTACTTC. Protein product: CASSPTPGLAGAYEQYF.

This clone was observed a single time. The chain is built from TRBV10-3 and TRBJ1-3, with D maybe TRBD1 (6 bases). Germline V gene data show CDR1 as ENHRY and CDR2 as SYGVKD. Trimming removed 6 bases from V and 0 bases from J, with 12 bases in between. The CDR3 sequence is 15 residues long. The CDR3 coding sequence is TGTGCCATCAGAGACAGGTCCATCTCTGGAAACACCATATATTTT. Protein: CAIRDRSISGNTIYF.

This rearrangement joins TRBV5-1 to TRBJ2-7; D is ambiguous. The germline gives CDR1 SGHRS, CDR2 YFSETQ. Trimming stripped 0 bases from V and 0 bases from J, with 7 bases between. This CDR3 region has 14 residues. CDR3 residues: CASSLVSFSYEQYF. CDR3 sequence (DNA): TGCGCCAGCAGCTTGGTGTCGTTCTCCTACGAGCAGTACTTC. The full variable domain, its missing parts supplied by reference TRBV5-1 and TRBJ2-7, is KAGVTQTPRYLIKTRGQQVTLSCSPISGHRSVSWYQQTPGQGLQFLFEYFSETQRNKGNFPGRFSGRQFSNSRSEMNVSTLELGDSALYLCASSLVSFSYEQYFGPGTRLTVT.

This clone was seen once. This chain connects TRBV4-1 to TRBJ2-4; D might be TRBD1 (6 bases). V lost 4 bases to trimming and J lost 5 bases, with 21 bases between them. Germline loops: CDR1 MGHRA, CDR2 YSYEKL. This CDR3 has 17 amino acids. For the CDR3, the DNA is TGCGCCAGCAGCCCGCAACCGCGGACAGCCTTGGAAAACATTCAGTACTTC. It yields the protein CASSPQPRTALENIQYF.

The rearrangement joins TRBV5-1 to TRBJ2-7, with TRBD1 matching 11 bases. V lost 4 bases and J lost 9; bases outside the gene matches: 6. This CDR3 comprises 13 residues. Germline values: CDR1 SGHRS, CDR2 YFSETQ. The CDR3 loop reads CASSPGQGERQYF. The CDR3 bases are TGCGCCAGCAGCCCGGGACAGGGGGAGCGGCAGTACTTC.

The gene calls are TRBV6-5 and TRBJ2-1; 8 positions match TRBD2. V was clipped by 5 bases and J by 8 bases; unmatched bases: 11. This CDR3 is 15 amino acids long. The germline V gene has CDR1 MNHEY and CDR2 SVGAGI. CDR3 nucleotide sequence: TGTGCCAGCAGTCAACCGGGACTAGGGGAGGATGAGCAGTTCTTC. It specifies CASSQPGLGEDEQFF.

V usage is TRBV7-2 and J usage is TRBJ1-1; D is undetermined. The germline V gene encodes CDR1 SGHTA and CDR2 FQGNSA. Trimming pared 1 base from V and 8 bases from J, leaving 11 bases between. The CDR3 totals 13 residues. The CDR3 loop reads CASSLEEILEAFF. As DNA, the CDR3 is TGTGCCAGCAGCTTAGAGGAAATCCTAGAAGCTTTCTTT. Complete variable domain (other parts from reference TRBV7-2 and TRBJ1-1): GAGVSQSPSNKVTEKGKDVELRCDPISGHTALYWYRQSLGQGLEFLIYFQGNSAPDKSGLPSDRFSAERTGGSVSTLTIQRTQQEDSAVYLCASSLEEILEAFFGQGTRLTVV.

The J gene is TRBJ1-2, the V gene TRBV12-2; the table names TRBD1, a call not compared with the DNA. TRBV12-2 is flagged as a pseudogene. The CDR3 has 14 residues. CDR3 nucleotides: TGTGCAAGTCGCCGTGACAGAGCCAAAGGATGCTACACCTTC. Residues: CASRRDRAKGCYTF.